Listed here are 21 T cell receptor beta chains from one sample, sequenced in a study of post-analysis software for immune sequencing data. General study findings and limits: Roughly 5 TRBV segments (TRBV5-6, TRBV5-1 and TRBV20-1 among them) occurred more frequently in patients than in controls.

Each TCR beta cDNA library carried unique molecular identifiers. MiXCR, applied by TCRdb to the PCR reads, yields one record per CDR3 protein. The table records roughly 670,000 distinct CDR3 sequences, about 60% of them present only once. No antigen has been assigned to these receptors. The sequencing sample was made of blood. These receptor sequences come from a girl between 2 and 10 years old with multiple sclerosis.

The chain uses TRBV7-7 and TRBJ1-2; D call uncertain. CDR1 and CDR2 from the germline V gene are SSHAT and FNYEAQ (reference sequence). V was clipped by 5 bases and J by 3 bases, with 16 bases between them. The CDR3 runs 15 residues. The DNA of the CDR3 is TGTGCCAGCAGCCTCAATACCCACACCCACTATGGCTACACCTTC. This sequence encodes CASSLNTHTHYGYTF.

V gene TRBV29-1 combines with J gene TRBJ2-1; D is perhaps TRBD2 (6 bases). Germline CDR1 reads SQVTM; CDR2 reads ANQGSEA. The CDR3 loop spans 16 amino acids. V lost 1 base, J lost 7 bases, and 20 bases lay in between. The CDR3 region has the DNA TGCAGCGTTGAAGGATCGAGTCTAGCGACTCAGAATGAGCAGTTCTTC. This codes for CSVEGSSLATQNEQFF.

This chain uses TRBV7-2 with TRBJ2-3, with 9 bases that match TRBD2. The V segment lost 0 bases and the J segment 6 bases; nucleotides outside the gene matches: 7. The CDR3 length is 16 residues. CDR1 SGHTA and CDR2 FQGNSA come from the germline V gene. CDR3 sequence reads: CASSLALAGPRDTQYF. The CDR3 DNA reads as TGTGCCAGCAGCTTAGCTCTAGCGGGGCCCAGGGATACGCAGTATTTT.

This clonotype was observed a few times. An end of the junction does not agree with germline; a read error may underlie this. DNA for the CDR3: TGTGCCAGTAGCTCGTGGTTATCAGAGAACACTGAAGCTTTCTTT. It encodes CASSSWLSENTEAFF. The rearrangement uses TRBV7-2 and TRBJ1-1, with D unresolved. Germline V gives CDR1 SGHTA, CDR2 FQGNSA. The CDR3 length is 15 residues.

This chain connects TRBV4-3 to TRBJ2-5; a possible D gene is TRBD2 (7 bases). V lost 0 bases, J lost 4 bases, and 15 bases lay in between. The CDR3 consists of 16 residues. Per germline, CDR1 LGHNA and CDR2 YSLEER. CDR3 in DNA: TGCGCCAGCAGCCAAGACCCAGGGCGGGGGCCAGAGACCCAGTACTTC. It specifies CASSQDPGRGPETQYF.

The V gene is TRBV25-1, the J gene TRBJ1-2; 9 bases align to TRBD1. Germline V gives CDR1 MGHDK, CDR2 SYGVNS. V dropped 4 bases and J dropped 6; count of bases not matched to a gene: 9. The CDR3 totals 15 residues. DNA for the CDR3: TGTGCCAGCAGTGTAGACCGGGACAGGGATAATGGCTACACCTTC. It yields the protein CASSVDRDRDNGYTF.

The J gene is TRBJ2-1, the V gene TRBV7-9; 10 nucleotides match TRBD2. The trim removed 5 bases at V and 8 bases at J, leaving 6 bases unmatched. CDR1 is SEHNR and CDR2 is FQNEAQ in the germline V gene (reference sequence). This CDR3 is built from 14 residues. CDR3 DNA sequence: TGTGCCAGCAGCGGAAGGACTAGCGGCGATGAGCAGTTCTTC. It codes for CASSGRTSGDEQFF.

Only a few counts were recorded for this clonotype. The V call is TRBV19, the J call TRBJ2-1, with D perhaps TRBD2 (6 bases). This CDR3 has 15 amino acids. V dropped 10 bases and J dropped 1 base, with 17 bases sitting between them. Per the germline V gene, CDR1 is LNHDA and CDR2 is SQIVND (reference sequence). The CDR3 nucleotides are TGTGCCACCAGGAATCCCGGGAGTTCCTACAATGAGCAGTTCTTC. Protein: CATRNPGSSYNEQFF.

This CDR3 is CSALRGQGRTDTQYF. Here the CDR3 DNA reads TGCAGTGCTCTGAGAGGGCAGGGACGCACAGATACGCAGTATTTT. The chain carries TRBV20-1 and TRBJ2-3; the D gene could be TRBD1 or TRBD2 (5 bases each). The CDR3 is made up of 15 amino acids. Trimming took off 5 bases at V and 1 base at J, with 16 bases between the two ends. Germline V gene data show CDR1 as DFQATT and CDR2 as SNEGSKA (reference sequence).

This clonotype was counted between two and nine times. The CDR3 reads CASSQELEGEQFF. CDR3 DNA: TGCGCCAGCAGCCAAGAACTGGAGGGGGAGCAGTTCTTC. The chain joins TRBV4-3 to TRBJ2-1, with D perhaps TRBD2 (6 bases). The CDR3 is made up of 13 amino acids. CDR1 and CDR2 (germline): LGHNA, YSLEER. The V gene lost 0 bases and the J gene lost 10 bases, with 10 bases spanning the gap.

The V call is TRBV7-2, the J call TRBJ2-7, with 14 bases aligning to TRBD2. The DNA end lines up better with TRBJ2-1; the J call may be wrong. The CDR3 extends over 15 amino acids. Germline lookup yields CDR1 SGHTA and CDR2 FQGNSA. The CDR3 DNA is TGTGCCAGCAGCATGACTAGCGGGGGGGTCAATGAGCAGTTCTTC. Translation: CASSMTSGGVNEQFF.

This chain links TRBV3-1 with TRBJ2-2, with a weak D call TRBD1 (5 bases). This CDR3 comprises 15 residues. With 3 bases removed from V and 0 bases from J, the gap between germline ends came to 8 bases. The germline gives CDR1 LGHDT, CDR2 YNNKEL (reference sequence). In nucleotides, the CDR3 is TGTGCCAGCAGCCACCGCAGGGCGAACACCGGGGAGCTGTTTTTT. Translated: CASSHRRANTGELFF.

CDR3: CASSVGVPKKDSGSAKYYNEQFF. CDR3 nucleotides: TGTGCCAGCAGCGTCGGGGTACCGAAAAAGGATAGCGGGTCGGCGAAGTACTACAATGAGCAGTTCTTC. V gene TRBV9 combines with J gene TRBJ2-1; 7 nucleotides match TRBD2. In germline, CDR1 is SGDLS, CDR2 YYNGEE. CDR3 size: 23 residues. The V and J ends lost 2 bases and 3 bases, in that order; junction bases with no gene match: 29.

The count of this clonotype is one. Sequence at one end of the junction differs from germline and may be a read error. This chain links TRBV7-9 with TRBJ2-5, with D tentatively TRBD1 or TRBD2 (5 bases each). This CDR3 contains 15 residues. CDR1 SEHNR and CDR2 FQNEAQ come from the germline V gene (reference sequence). In DNA, the CDR3 is TGTGTCAGCAGCTTCGGGACGGTTAGGACAGAGACCCAGTACTTC. It is translated as CVSSFGTVRTETQYF.

The chain recombines TRBV11-2 with TRBJ2-6; D might be TRBD1 or TRBD2, each matching 6 bases. The CDR3 spans 15 residues. The germline CDR1 and CDR2 sequences are SGHAT and FQNNGV. The V end was cut by 5 bases, the J end by 13 bases, with 21 bases between. This chain's CDR3 is CASSDPGRGPAVLTF. DNA of the CDR3: TGTGCCAGCAGCGACCCGGGACGGGGGCCAGCGGTCCTGACTTTC.

This chain connects TRBV2 to TRBJ2-5, with D perhaps being TRBD1 or TRBD2 (5 bases each). CDR1 and CDR2 from the germline V gene are SNHLY and FYNNEI. Trimming cost V 6 bases and J 7 bases, with 15 bases left between them. The CDR3 loop spans 13 amino acids. The CDR3 region has the DNA TGTGCCAGCAGACCGGGGCCGGCCGGGACCCAGTACTTC. Its protein is CASRPGPAGTQYF.

V gene TRBV10-1 combines with J gene TRBJ2-1; D may be TRBD1 or TRBD2 (6 bases each). Germline CDR1 and CDR2: WNHNN and SYGVQD (reference sequence). This CDR3 has 15 amino acids. V was clipped by 4 bases and J by 0 bases, with 10 bases between them. The CDR3 loop reads CASSGRGTSYNEQFF. CDR3 in DNA: TGCGCCAGCAGTGGGAGGGGGACCTCCTACAATGAGCAGTTCTTC.

This clonotype has a handful of counts. The chain recombines TRBV3-1 with TRBJ2-3; 8 bases align to TRBD2. Germline CDR1 and CDR2: LGHDT and YNNKEL (reference sequence). The junction had 3 bases not matched to a gene; V was cut back by 1 base and J by 3 bases. The CDR3 totals 15 residues. In nucleotides, the CDR3 is TGTGCCAGCAGCCAAGCGGGAGGGTCTACAGATACGCAGTATTTT. Amino acids: CASSQAGGSTDTQYF.

This clonotype was observed a handful of times. V is TRBV15 and J is TRBJ2-7; 7 bases match TRBD2. The CDR3 length is 14 residues. After removal of 2 bases from V and 4 bases from J, the junction contained 5 bases not matched to a gene. Germline V gene lookup returns CDR1 LNHNV and CDR2 YYDKDF (reference sequence). The CDR3 spells CATSRSRGEYEQYF. The CDR3, as DNA: TGTGCCACCAGCAGATCCCGGGGGGAATACGAGCAGTACTTC.

This clonotype was recorded a few times. J is TRBJ2-6 and V is TRBV4-3; TRBD2 aligns across 8 bases. Per the germline V gene, CDR1 is LGHNA and CDR2 is YSLEER. This CDR3 has 17 amino acids. Trimming at V came to 2 bases and at J to 0 bases, leaving 3 bases not matched to a gene. The CDR3 loop is CASSQRGGVSGANVLTF. DNA of the CDR3: TGCGCCAGCAGCCAACGGGGGGGTGTCTCTGGGGCCAACGTCCTGACTTTC.

V is TRBV15 and J is TRBJ2-1; 8 bases agree with TRBD2. Germline lookup yields CDR1 LNHNV and CDR2 YYDKDF (reference sequence). V lost 2 bases to trimming and J lost 4 bases; unmatched junction nucleotides: 13. This CDR3 comprises 18 residues. CDR3 loop: CATSRLGGGSGVYNEQFF. In DNA form, the CDR3 reads TGTGCCACCAGCAGACTCGGGGGGGGTAGCGGGGTTTACAATGAGCAGTTCTTC.